These T cell receptor beta chains were read from a single sample in a study of blood T cell repertoires in COVID-19. Measured with immunoSEQ multiplex PCR; TCRdb has only the in-frame clones, and not every one. The sample includes about 150,000 clones, 75% to 90% of them seen just once. Sequenced input: peripheral blood. The origin of the receptors is a woman aged 55-70 years with active COVID-19. The CDR3 runs from the conserved cysteine through the conserved F or W. The D gene is left open where the match is weak. Part of the rows lack a size; the others show once, few, many or a class for expanded clones.

d_call clone_size j_call v_call cdr3_nt cdr3_aa
TRBD1 once TRBJ1-5 TRBV24-1 TGTGCCACCAGTGGACAGGGTATCCAGCCCCAGCATTTT CATSGQGIQPQHF
TRBD2 NA TRBJ2-2 TRBV6-6 TGTGCCAGCAGTTACTCGTCGGGAGGTAGGACCGGGGAGCTGTTTTTT CASSYSSGGRTGELFF
TRBD2 once TRBJ2-3 TRBV5-1 TGCGCCAGCAGCACAGCGGGAGTAGGGAGCACAGATACGCAGTATTTT CASSTAGVGSTDTQYF
NA NA TRBJ2-2 TRBV19 TGTGCCAGTATTCTCCAGGGTGACACCGGGGAGCTGTTTTTT CASILQGDTGELFF
NA NA TRBJ2-7 TRBV27 TGTGCCAGCAGTGGGCAGGGCCGCTCCTACGAGCAGTACTTC CASSGQGRSYEQYF
NA NA TRBJ1-1 TRBV19 TGTGCCAGTAGTACTCGGGGGGGGACCGAAGCTTTCTTT CASSTRGGTEAFF
TRBD1 NA TRBJ2-7 TRBV28 TGTGCCAGCAGCGGCAGGGGGAACGAGCAGTACTTC CASSGRGNEQYF
NA NA TRBJ2-1 TRBV11-2 TGTGCCAGCAGCTTACTAGATCCTACCTACAATGGGCAGTTCTTC CASSLLDPTYNGQFF
NA NA TRBJ1-1 TRBV11-2 TGTGCCAGCAGCTTCGGAGGAACTTTCTTT CASSFGGTFF
TRBD1 NA TRBJ2-1 TRBV5-1 TGCGCCAGCAAACCCCTCGGGACAGTTCAAGGTGAGCAGTTCTTC CASKPLGTVQGEQFF
TRBD1 NA TRBJ1-6 TRBV28 TGTGCCAGCCCTCCACCGGGACAGGGGTTGGCTCATTCACCCCTCCACTTT CASPPPGQGLAHSPLHF
TRBD1 NA TRBJ1-5 TRBV28 TGTGCCAGTTATCCGGGACAGGGTAGCAATCAGCCCCAGCATTTT CASYPGQGSNQPQHF
NA NA TRBJ2-7 TRBV2 TGTGCCAGCAGTGATTCGGGTCCCTCCTACGAGCAGTACTTC CASSDSGPSYEQYF
NA NA TRBJ1-2 TRBV2 TGTGCCAGCAGTGAACACAAAAACTATGGCTACACCTTC CASSEHKNYGYTF
NA NA TRBJ2-7 TRBV28 TGTGCCAGCAGTCGACAAAGACAGTGGTTC CASSRQRQWF
TRBD2 NA TRBJ2-1 TRBV7-2 TGTGCCAGCAGCTCGATTGGGACTAGCGGGAGAAATGAGCAGTTCTTC CASSSIGTSGRNEQFF
NA NA TRBJ2-1 TRBV28 TGTGCCAGCAGTCGCCCCCGAAGGATGCGACACTACAATGAGCAGTTCTTC CASSRPRRMRHYNEQFF
NA NA TRBJ1-3 TRBV11-1 TGTGCCAGCAGCCCGCAGGAATCTGGAAACACCATATATTTT CASSPQESGNTIYF
NA once TRBJ2-3 TRBV7-9 TGTGCCGGAAGAGCGGGCCGCACAGATACGCAGTATTTT CAGRAGRTDTQYF
NA NA TRBJ1-5 TRBV4-3 TGCGCCAGCAGCCAAGATTCCCATGATCAGCCCCAGCATTTT CASSQDSHDQPQHF
TRBD2 NA TRBJ2-1 TRBV28 TGTGCCAGCAGTTTTATACTGACACTAGCGGGAGGGCCAAACTCCTACAATGAGCAGTTCTTC CASSFILTLAGGPNSYNEQFF
TRBD2 once TRBJ2-7 TRBV13 TGTGCCAGCAGCAAACTAGCGGGAGGGCGAGAGCAGTACTTC CASSKLAGGREQYF
NA NA TRBJ1-1 TRBV28 TGTGCCAGCAGTTTCCCCGAGAGCACTGAAGCTTTCTTT CASSFPESTEAFF
NA NA TRBJ2-3 TRBV7-2 TGTGCCAGCAGCCAAGGGGACAACACAGATACGCAGTATTTT CASSQGDNTDTQYF
NA NA TRBJ2-6 TRBV5-1 TGCGCCAGCAACACAGGGATGAGCTCTGGGGCCAACGTCCTGACTTTC CASNTGMSSGANVLTF
TRBD1 NA TRBJ1-2 TRBV29-1 TGCAGCGCACCTCGGACAGGGTCCTATGGCTACACCTTC CSAPRTGSYGYTF
TRBD2 NA TRBJ2-7 TRBV18 TGTGCCAGCTCACGCGCTAGCGGGAGATACGAGCAGTACTTC CASSRASGRYEQYF
NA NA TRBJ2-7 TRBV5-5 TGTGCCAGCAGCTTACGTCCCCGGCAGGACTACTCCTACGAGCAGTACTTC CASSLRPRQDYSYEQYF
NA NA TRBJ1-3 TRBV10-3 TGTGCCATCAGTCTACCCGATGGAAACACCATATATTTT CAISLPDGNTIYF
TRBD2 NA TRBJ2-7 TRBV28 TGTGCCAGCAGTCCCTATTGGGGGACTAGCAGCTACGAGCAGTACTTC CASSPYWGTSSYEQYF
TRBD2 once TRBJ2-1 TRBV3-1/TRBV3-2 TGTGCCAGCAGCCGGGGGGGACGGCGCGGCAATGAGCAGTTCTTC CASSRGGRRGNEQFF
TRBD2 NA TRBJ2-5 TRBV7-3 TGTGCCAGCAGTGTCACCGGGACTAGCGGGAGAGGAAGGCAAGAGACCCAGTACTTC CASSVTGTSGRGRQETQYF
TRBD1 NA TRBJ1-1 TRBV4-3 TGCGCCAGCAGCCAAGGAACAGGGGGAAACACTGAAGCTTTCTTT CASSQGTGGNTEAFF
NA NA TRBJ2-7 TRBV19 TGTGCCAGTAGTATCAGACTAGTGGGCGAGCAGTACTTC CASSIRLVGEQYF
NA NA TRBJ1-5 TRBV28 TGTGCCAGCAGTTTTGACAGGTTGAGCAATCAGCCCCAGCATTTT CASSFDRLSNQPQHF
TRBD1 NA TRBJ2-6 TRBV7-8 TGTGCCAGCATCGAAGGGGACAGGAGGGAACTAGCTGGGGCCAACGTCCTGACTTTC CASIEGDRRELAGANVLTF
NA NA TRBJ2-7 TRBV3-1/TRBV3-2 TGTGCCAGCAGCTCGTGGGGCCCGCCTGGGTACGAGCAGTACTTC CASSSWGPPGYEQYF
TRBD2 NA TRBJ2-3 TRBV7-9 TGTGCCAGCAGCTTACTAACGGGAGGACGTACAGATACGCAGTATTTT CASSLLTGGRTDTQYF
TRBD1 NA TRBJ2-5 TRBV7-3 TGTGCCAGCAGCAACAGGGGGAGCCCCTCCGAGACCCAGTACTTC CASSNRGSPSETQYF
NA NA TRBJ2-5 TRBV19 TGTGCCAGTAGTATATCGCCTTATTACAAAGAGACCCAGTACTTC CASSISPYYKETQYF
TRBD2 NA TRBJ2-1 TRBV4-3 TGCGCCAGCAGCCAAAATAGACCTAGCGGAAACAATGAGCAGTTCTTC CASSQNRPSGNNEQFF
NA NA TRBJ2-5 TRBV5-6 TGTGCCAGCAGCTTCCGGTTCCAAGAGACCCAGTACTTC CASSFRFQETQYF
NA NA TRBJ2-7 TRBV2 TGTGCCAGCAGTGAACATTACGAGCAGTACTTC CASSEHYEQYF
NA NA TRBJ1-6 TRBV4-2 TGTGCCAGCAGCCAAGACCTGACAGGAAGCATCACACCCCTCCACTTT CASSQDLTGSITPLHF
TRBD2 NA TRBJ2-5 TRBV4-2 TGTGCCAGCACTGTGGGACTAGCGTACCAAGAGACCCAGTACTTC CASTVGLAYQETQYF
NA NA TRBJ1-1 TRBV27 TGTGCCAGCCTTGGGGGGGCCGGGAACACTGAAGCTTTCTTT CASLGGAGNTEAFF